Below, 7 T cell receptor beta chains from the same sample are listed, as sequenced in a study of T cell responses to AZD1222 COVID-19 vaccine. Assay used: immunoSEQ multiplex PCR; TCRdb lists only in-frame clones, some missing. The data contain 100,000 to 150,000 clones, about 88% of them singletons. Here the sequenced sample was peripheral blood, taken on day 0 of AZD1222 vaccination. All receptors come from an adult in good health.

V is TRBV2 and J is TRBJ1-2; D is ambiguous. Germline V gene lookup returns CDR1 SNHLY and CDR2 FYNNEI. The CDR3 extends over 14 amino acids. V lost 5 bases and J 5 bases, leaving 15 bases between the germline ends. The CDR3 DNA sequence: TGTGCCAGCAGTCGCCCCGGGCAGAGGTATGGCTACACCTTC. Translation: CASSRPGQRYGYTF.

This rearrangement joins TRBV12-3 or TRBV12-4 to TRBJ1-2, with D unresolved. The germline V and J ends were trimmed by 1 base and 6 bases, with 9 bases remaining between them. This CDR3 comprises 13 residues. CDR3 coding DNA: TGTGCCAGCAGTTTAGGCAGCATGGATGGCTACACCTTC. Amino acids: CASSLGSMDGYTF.

V is TRBV19 and J is TRBJ2-3; 8 bases fit TRBD2. V shed 3 bases and J 3 bases; nucleotides not matched to a gene: 5. The CDR3 spans 15 residues. CDR1 and CDR2 (germline): LNHDA, SQIVND (reference sequence). CDR3 in amino acids: CASSIGLARTDTQYF. For the CDR3, the DNA is TGTGCCAGTAGTATCGGACTAGCTCGAACAGATACGCAGTATTTT.

The chain has TRBV6-6 and TRBJ2-5; the D is unclear. The CDR3 runs to 13 residues. The V end was cut by 0 bases, the J end by 5 bases, with 7 bases between. Germline V gives CDR1 MNHNY, CDR2 SVGAGI (reference sequence). The CDR3 protein is CASSYSKEETQYF. The CDR3 coding sequence is TGTGCCAGCAGTTACTCGAAGGAGGAGACCCAGTACTTC.

The gene calls are TRBV4-2 and TRBJ2-2, with D unclear. This CDR3 has 14 residues. Deletions cut 0 bases from V and 8 bases from J, with 10 bases between. The germline gives CDR1 LGHNA, CDR2 YNFKEQ. The chain's CDR3 is CASSQEGEAGELFF. DNA for the CDR3: TGTGCCAGCAGCCAAGAGGGCGAGGCAGGGGAGCTGTTTTTT.

This chain uses TRBV4-3 with TRBJ1-2, with 9 bases lining up with TRBD1. The germline V gene has CDR1 LGHNA and CDR2 YSLEER. The CDR3 consists of 15 residues. The J segment lost 5 bases and the V segment lost 0 bases, leaving 4 bases of the junction unmatched. The CDR3 reads CASSQDVDRGYGYTF. The CDR3 region has the DNA TGCGCCAGCAGCCAAGACGTGGACAGGGGTTATGGCTACACCTTC.

This clone appeared a single time. The CDR3: CASSADPEEAFF. The CDR3 DNA sequence: TGTGCCAGCAGCGCCGACCCGGAGGAAGCTTTCTTT. This chain links TRBV4-2 with TRBJ1-1, with D unresolved. This CDR3 has 12 amino acids. Germline CDR1 and CDR2: LGHNA and YNFKEQ. With 5 bases removed from V and 8 bases from J, the gap between germline ends came to 12 bases.